The count of the clone carrying this TCR beta chain is one. Its cognate antigen is unknown. The data belong to a study of OX40 agonist ivuxolimab in advanced cancers. Germline lookup yields CDR1 SGHVS and CDR2 FNYEAQ. The V and J ends lost 5 bases and 5 bases respectively, with 9 bases between them. The CDR3 loop spans 12 amino acids. Findings of the study overall: At 0.1 to 3.0 mg/kg, CD4+ and CD8+ blood T cells expanded clonally by week 6.

Repertoires were generated with immunoSEQ multiplex PCR, while TCRdb's copy carries only in-frame clones and drops some. The data contain about 77,000 clones, around 92% of them seen just once; the ten biggest clones take up more than 2.5%. Autoimmune disease history or systemic immunosuppression led to patient exclusion. The sample consisted of CD4+ or CD8+ T cells sorted from blood, taken in a trial of the OX40 agonist ivuxolimab. This TCR derives from an adult with an advanced solid tumor such as melanoma, head and neck, liver or kidney cancer. The genes are TRBV7-6 and TRBJ2-5; D not certain. The CDR3, as DNA: TGTGCCAGCAGCCTGATAAGGGAGACCCAGTACTTC. Its protein is CASSLIRETQYF.